These 2 T cell receptor beta chains came from one sample sequenced in a study of low-dose radiotherapy and immunotherapy resistance in tumors. Stated time point: before trial treatment. Covering alpha and beta chains, TRAV- and TRBV-specific primers were used for the first-strand cDNA. Amplification, which lasted about 20 PCR cycles, used a constant-region primer and V-primer adapter to amplify TCRs. From the reads, TCRdb called clonotypes with MiXCR, one entry per CDR3 protein. The data show tens of thousands of distinct CDR3 sequences, with less than 25% seen just once and 5.7% held by the top ten. The sample consisted of PBMCs, taken before treatment. The receptors come from a male donor with prostate cancer.

This clonotype showed up many times. V and J are TRBV5-1 and TRBJ2-1; 9 nucleotides align to TRBD2. This CDR3 has 15 amino acids. With V trimmed by 2 bases and J by 2 bases, 2 bases remained unmatched. Germline CDR1 and CDR2: SGHRS and YFSETQ. CDR3 in amino acids: CASSFRLAAYNEQFF. In DNA, the CDR3 is TGCGCCAGCAGCTTCCGACTAGCGGCCTACAATGAGCAGTTCTTC.

This clonotype was seen repeatedly, ten times or more. The chain carries TRBV9 and TRBJ1-6, with a tentative D call TRBD1 (5 bases). CDR1 is SGDLS, CDR2 YYNGEE, per germline. The CDR3 consists of 14 residues. Trimming left V 0 bases short and J 7 bases short, with 8 bases between. The CDR3 sequence: CASSVGGTNSPLHF. The DNA for the CDR3 is TGTGCCAGCAGCGTAGGTGGGACCAATTCACCCCTCCACTTT.